This T cell receptor beta chain was captured in a study of TIL therapy for anti-PD-1-resistant metastatic lung cancer. Study context: Patients had a median age of about 50 years (range about 38-85). Half of patients were current or former smokers.

The sample's time point: pre-treatment sample, taken before nivolumab and TIL therapy. Most excised metastases sampled were pleural nodules or supraclavicular lymph nodes. Patients then received nivolumab; progressors got lymphodepletion, TIL and IL-2. Germline CDR1 and CDR2: GTSNPN and SVGIG (reference sequence). The CDR3 covers 14 residues. Trimming removed 7 bases from V and 5 bases from J; junction bases left unmatched: 8. The immunoSEQ assay was v3. Sequencing depth was 1.5 million to 2 million read pairs for survey level, roughly 4.5-6.5 million for deep. Using immunoSEQ multiplex PCR, the repertoire was profiled, and TCRdb retains in-frame clones only, with some absent. There are approximately 27,000 clones in the sample; roughly 72% occur only once, and approximately 7% lies in the top ten.

This TCR came from a person between 25 and 79 years old with non-small cell lung cancer. The chain links TRBV30 to TRBJ2-2; TRBD1 agrees at 9 bases. The starting material was tumor tissue, obtained at baseline. The CDR3: CASLGQGRTGELFF. The CDR3 DNA follows: TGTGCCTCACTAGGACAGGGGAGGACCGGGGAGCTGTTTTTT. Filled out from reference TRBV30 and TRBJ2-2, the complete variable domain reads SQTIHQWPATLVQPVGSPLSLECTVEGTSNPNLYWYRQAAGRGLQLLFYSVGIGQISSEVPQNLSASRPQDRQFILSSKKLLLSDSGFYLCASLGQGRTGELFFGEGSRLTVL.